The source of this TCR beta chain is a study of T cell repertoires in cytomegalovirus infection. Overall study context: It was the public TCR beta signatures that indicated both CMV infection and matching HLA type. Study-level points and caveats: Using cumulative public TCR beta family frequency, the authors identified those who carried CMV together with the relevant HLA. Dominating the ex vivo response were HLA-C-restricted CMV-specific TCR beta clonotypes.

A single record per CDR3 protein comes from TCRdb applying MiXCR to the reads. The data show some 230,000 distinct CDR3 sequences, 20% to 25% seen once. The table lists this clonotype with many counts. Its antigen is unknown. CDR3 length: 16 residues. Germline V gene data show CDR1 as SGHTA and CDR2 as FQGNSA. V gave up 3 bases and J gave up 5 bases; unmatched junction bases: 7. This TCR derives from a human donor in good health (CMV status not recorded). Some clones in this sample may be carry-over from other donors' samples. The sample comprised CD8+ T cells from PBMCs. This chain connects TRBV7-2 to TRBJ2-5; 12 bases align to TRBD2. Here the CDR3 DNA reads TGTGCCAGCAGCTTGTTACTAGCGGGGGGAGGCGAGACCCAGTACTTC. As protein: CASSLLLAGGGETQYF.